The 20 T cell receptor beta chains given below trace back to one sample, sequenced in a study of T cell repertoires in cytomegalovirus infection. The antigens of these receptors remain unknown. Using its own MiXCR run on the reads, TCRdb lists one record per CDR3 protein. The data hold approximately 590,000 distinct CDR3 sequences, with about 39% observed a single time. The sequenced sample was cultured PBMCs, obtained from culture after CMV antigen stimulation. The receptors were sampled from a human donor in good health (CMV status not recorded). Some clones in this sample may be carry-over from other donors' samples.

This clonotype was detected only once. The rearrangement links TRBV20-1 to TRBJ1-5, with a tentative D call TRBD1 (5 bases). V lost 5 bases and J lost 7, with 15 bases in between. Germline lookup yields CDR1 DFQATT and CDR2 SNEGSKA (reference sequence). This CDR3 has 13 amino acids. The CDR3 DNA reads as TGCAGTGCTGTCCGGGACGCTTGGCAGCCCCAGCATTTT. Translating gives CSAVRDAWQPQHF.

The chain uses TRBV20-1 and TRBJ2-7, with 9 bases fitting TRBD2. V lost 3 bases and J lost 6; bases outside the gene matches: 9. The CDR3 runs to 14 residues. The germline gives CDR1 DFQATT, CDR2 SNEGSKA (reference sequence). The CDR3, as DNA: TGCAGTGCTAGTCTGGGGACTAGCCGTTCCGAGCAGTACTTC. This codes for CSASLGTSRSEQYF.

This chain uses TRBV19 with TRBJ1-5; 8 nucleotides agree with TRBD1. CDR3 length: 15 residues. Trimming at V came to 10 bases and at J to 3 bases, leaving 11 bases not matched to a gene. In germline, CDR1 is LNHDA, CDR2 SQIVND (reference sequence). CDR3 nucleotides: TGTGCCACCCCGTGCCGGGACAGGTACAATCAGCCCCAGCATTTT. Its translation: CATPCRDRYNQPQHF.

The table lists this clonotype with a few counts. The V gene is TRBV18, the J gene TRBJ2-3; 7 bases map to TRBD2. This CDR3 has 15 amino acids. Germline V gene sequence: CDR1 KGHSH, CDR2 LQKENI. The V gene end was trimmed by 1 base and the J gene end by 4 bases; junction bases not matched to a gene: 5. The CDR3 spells CASSPRREVSDTQYF. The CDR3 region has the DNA TGTGCCAGCTCACCACGTCGGGAGGTTTCAGATACGCAGTATTTT.

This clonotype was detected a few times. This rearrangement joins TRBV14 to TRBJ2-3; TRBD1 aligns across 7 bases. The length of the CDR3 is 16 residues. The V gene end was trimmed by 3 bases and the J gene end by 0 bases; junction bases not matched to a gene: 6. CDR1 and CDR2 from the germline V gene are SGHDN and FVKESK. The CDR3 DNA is TGTGCCAGCAGCCACACAGGGGCTTCTAGCACAGATACGCAGTATTTT. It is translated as CASSHTGASSTDTQYF. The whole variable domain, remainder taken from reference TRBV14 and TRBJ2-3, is EAGVTQFPSHSVIEKGQTVTLRCDPISGHDNLYWYRRVMGKEIKFLLHFVKESKQDESGMPNNRFLAERTGGTYSTLKVQPAELEDSGVYFCASSHTGASSTDTQYFGPGTRLTVL.

The CDR3 loop is CASSLLSGTYNEQFF. CDR3 in DNA: TGTGCCAGCAGCTTACTTAGCGGGACTTACAATGAGCAGTTCTTC. The J gene is TRBJ2-1, the V gene TRBV7-6, with 8 bases identical to TRBD2. The CDR3 sequence is 15 residues long. V shed 2 bases, J shed 4 bases, and the junction held 4 bases outside the gene matches. The germline V gene has CDR1 SGHVS and CDR2 FNYEAQ.

This CDR3 reads CASSLAPGQGYEQYF. The DNA for the CDR3 is TGTGCCAGCAGCTTAGCCCCGGGACAGGGCTACGAGCAGTACTTC. This sequence joins TRBV7-2 and TRBJ2-7; 9 positions agree with TRBD1. Germline values: CDR1 SGHTA, CDR2 FQGNSA. The trim removed 0 bases at V and 3 bases at J, leaving 3 bases unmatched. This CDR3 spans 15 amino acids.

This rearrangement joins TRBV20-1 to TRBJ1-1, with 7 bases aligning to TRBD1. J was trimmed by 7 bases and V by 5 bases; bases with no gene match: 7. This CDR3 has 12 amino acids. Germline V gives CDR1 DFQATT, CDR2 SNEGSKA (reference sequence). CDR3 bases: TGCAGTGCTCGACAGGGTAGGGGTGAAGCTTTCTTT. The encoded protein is CSARQGRGEAFF.

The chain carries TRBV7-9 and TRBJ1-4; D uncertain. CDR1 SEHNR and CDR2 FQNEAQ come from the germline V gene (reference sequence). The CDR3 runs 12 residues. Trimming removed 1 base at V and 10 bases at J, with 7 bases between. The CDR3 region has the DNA TGTGCCAGCAGCTTAGAAGGCAGAAAACTGTTTTTT. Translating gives CASSLEGRKLFF.

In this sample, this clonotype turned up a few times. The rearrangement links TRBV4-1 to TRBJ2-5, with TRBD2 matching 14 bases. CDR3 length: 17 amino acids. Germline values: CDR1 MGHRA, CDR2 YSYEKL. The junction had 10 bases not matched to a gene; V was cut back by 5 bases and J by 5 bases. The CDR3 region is CASSLGGTSGRDETQYF. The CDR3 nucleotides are TGCGCCAGCAGCTTAGGGGGGACTAGCGGGAGAGATGAGACCCAGTACTTC.

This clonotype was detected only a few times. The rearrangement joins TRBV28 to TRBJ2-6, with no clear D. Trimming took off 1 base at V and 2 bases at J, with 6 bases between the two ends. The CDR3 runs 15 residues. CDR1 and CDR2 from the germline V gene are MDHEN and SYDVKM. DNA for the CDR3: TGTGCCAGCAGTTTATATATCCCTGGGGCCAACGTCCTGACTTTC. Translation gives CASSLYIPGANVLTF.

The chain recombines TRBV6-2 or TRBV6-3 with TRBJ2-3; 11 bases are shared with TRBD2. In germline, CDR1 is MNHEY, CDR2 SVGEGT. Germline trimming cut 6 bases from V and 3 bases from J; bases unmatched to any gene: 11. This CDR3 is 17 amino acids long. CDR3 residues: CASRRLAGSPGTDTQYF. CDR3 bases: TGTGCCAGCAGAAGACTAGCGGGATCCCCGGGGACAGATACGCAGTATTTT.

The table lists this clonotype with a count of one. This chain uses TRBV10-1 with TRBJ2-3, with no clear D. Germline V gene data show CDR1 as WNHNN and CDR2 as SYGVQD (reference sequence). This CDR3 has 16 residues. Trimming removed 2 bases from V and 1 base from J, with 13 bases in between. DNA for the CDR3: TGCGCCAGCAGTGAGCTTACCCAGAGACGCACAGATACGCAGTATTTT. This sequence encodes CASSELTQRRTDTQYF.

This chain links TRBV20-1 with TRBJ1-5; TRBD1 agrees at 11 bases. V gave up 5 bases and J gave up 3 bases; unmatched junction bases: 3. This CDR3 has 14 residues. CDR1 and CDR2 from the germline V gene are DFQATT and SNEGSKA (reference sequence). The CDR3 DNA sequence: TGCAGTGCTGGACAGGGGGCGGTCAATCAGCCCCAGCATTTT. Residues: CSAGQGAVNQPQHF.

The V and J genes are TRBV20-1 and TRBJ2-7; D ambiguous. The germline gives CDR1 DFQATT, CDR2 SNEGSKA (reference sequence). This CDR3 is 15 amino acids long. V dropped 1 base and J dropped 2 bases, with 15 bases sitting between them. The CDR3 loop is CSARVYYRATYEQYF. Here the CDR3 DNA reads TGCAGTGCTAGAGTGTACTACCGGGCCACCTACGAGCAGTACTTC.

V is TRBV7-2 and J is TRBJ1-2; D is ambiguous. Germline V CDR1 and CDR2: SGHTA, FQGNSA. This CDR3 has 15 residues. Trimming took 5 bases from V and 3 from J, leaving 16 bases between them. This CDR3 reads CASSALGFSDYGYTF. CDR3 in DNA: TGTGCCAGCAGCGCCCTCGGCTTCTCGGACTATGGCTACACCTTC.

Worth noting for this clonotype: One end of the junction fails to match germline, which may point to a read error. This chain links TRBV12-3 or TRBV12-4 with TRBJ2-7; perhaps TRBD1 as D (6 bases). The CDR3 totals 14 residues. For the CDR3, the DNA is TGTGCCAACAGTTTGCATGGGGACAACTACGAGCAGTACTTC. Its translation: CANSLHGDNYEQYF.

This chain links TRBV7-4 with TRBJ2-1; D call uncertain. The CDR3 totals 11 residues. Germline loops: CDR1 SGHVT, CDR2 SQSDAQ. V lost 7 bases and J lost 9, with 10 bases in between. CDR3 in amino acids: CASNFWGEQFF. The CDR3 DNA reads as TGTGCCAGCAACTTTTGGGGTGAGCAGTTCTTC.

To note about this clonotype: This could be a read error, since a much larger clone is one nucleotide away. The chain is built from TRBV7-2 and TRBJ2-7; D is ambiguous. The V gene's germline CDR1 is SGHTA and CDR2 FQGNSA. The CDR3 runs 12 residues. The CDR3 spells CACSSLSHEQYF. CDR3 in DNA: TGTGCCTGCAGCTCCTTGAGCCACGAGCAGTACTTC.

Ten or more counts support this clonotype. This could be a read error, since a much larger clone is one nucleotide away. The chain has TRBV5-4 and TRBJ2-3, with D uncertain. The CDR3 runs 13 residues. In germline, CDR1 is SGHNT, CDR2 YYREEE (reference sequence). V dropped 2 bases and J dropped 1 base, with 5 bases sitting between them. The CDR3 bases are TGTGCCAGCAGCTTAGAGGGCACAGATACGCAGTATTTT. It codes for CASSLEGTDTQYF.